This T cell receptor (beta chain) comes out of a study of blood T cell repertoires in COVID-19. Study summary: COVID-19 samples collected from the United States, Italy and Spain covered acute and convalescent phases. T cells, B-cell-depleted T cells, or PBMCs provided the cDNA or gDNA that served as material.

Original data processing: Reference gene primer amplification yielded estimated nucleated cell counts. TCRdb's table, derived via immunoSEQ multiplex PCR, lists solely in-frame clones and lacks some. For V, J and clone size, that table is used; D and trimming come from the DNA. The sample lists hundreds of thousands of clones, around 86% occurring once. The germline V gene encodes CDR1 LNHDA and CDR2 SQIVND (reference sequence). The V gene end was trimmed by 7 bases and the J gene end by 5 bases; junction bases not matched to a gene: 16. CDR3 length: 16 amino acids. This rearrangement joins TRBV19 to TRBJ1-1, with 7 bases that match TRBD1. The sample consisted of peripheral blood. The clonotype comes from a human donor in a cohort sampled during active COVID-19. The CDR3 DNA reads TGTGCCAGTACTCCTCACAAAGGGGGCCAGGGAACTGAAGCTTTCTTT. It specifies CASTPHKGGQGTEAFF. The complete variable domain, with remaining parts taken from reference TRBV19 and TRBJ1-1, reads DGGITQSPKYLFRKEGQNVTLSCEQNLNHDAMYWYRQDPGQGLRLIYYSQIVNDFQKGDIAEGYSVSREKKESFPLTVTSAQKNPTAFYLCASTPHKGGQGTEAFFGQGTRLTVV.